Below are 27 T cell receptor beta chains sequenced from a single sample in a study of T cell responses to AZD1222 COVID-19 vaccine. Clones were sequenced by immunoSEQ multiplex PCR, and TCRdb holds only the in-frame ones, with some missing. The table includes about 190,000 clones, 85% to 95% detected once. The specimen was peripheral blood, collected 28 days after the second dose of the MenACWY control vaccine. The receptors come from an adult who received the MenACWY meningococcal vaccine as a control.

The chain uses TRBV10-3 and TRBJ1-5; a weak D match, TRBD1 (5 bases). There are 14 residues in the CDR3. CDR1 and CDR2 from the germline V gene are ENHRY and SYGVKD. V was cut by 8 bases and J by 5 bases, with 16 bases left in between. CDR3: CAISALGDHQPQHF. The CDR3 region has the DNA TGTGCCATCTCGGCATTGGGGGATCATCAGCCCCAGCATTTT.

Points on this clone: The junction departs from the called germline gene at one end, perhaps through a read error. The chain uses TRBV9 and TRBJ2-3; tentatively, D is TRBD1 (6 bases). CDR1 SGDLS and CDR2 YYNGEE come from the germline V gene. The length of the CDR3 is 15 residues. CDR3 in amino acids: CASSVAEGRDTSPHF. The CDR3 DNA reads TGTGCCAGCAGCGTAGCAGAGGGACGGGACACTTCGCCTCATTTT.

The CDR3: CASSLVSGALYNEQFF. For the CDR3, the DNA is TGTGCCAGCAGCTTGGTTAGCGGAGCTCTGTACAATGAGCAGTTCTTC. The chain combines TRBV5-5 with TRBJ2-1, with D maybe TRBD2 (6 bases). The germline V gene has CDR1 SGHKS and CDR2 YYEKEE (reference sequence). The CDR3 runs 16 residues. V lost 0 bases to trimming and J lost 4 bases, with 14 bases between them.

J is TRBJ2-7 and V is TRBV9; D possibly corresponds to TRBD1 (6 bases). From germline, CDR1 is SGDLS and CDR2 YYNGEE. V was pared by 0 bases and J by 6 bases, with 16 bases between. The CDR3 is 15 amino acids. CDR3 in DNA: TGTGCCAGCAGCGTAGACGGCAGGGGAATTCGCGAGCAGTACTTC. This gives the protein CASSVDGRGIREQYF.

The chain uses TRBV9 and TRBJ1-3; D call uncertain. V was trimmed by 0 bases and J by 2 bases, leaving 15 bases between them. Germline-derived CDR1 and CDR2 are SGDLS and YYNGEE. This CDR3 is 17 amino acids long. The CDR3 reads CASSVDLGSLTGNTIYF. The CDR3 DNA is TGTGCCAGCAGCGTAGATCTGGGGAGTTTGACTGGAAACACCATATATTTT.

V and J are TRBV19 and TRBJ1-6; 10 bases are shared with TRBD1. The trim removed 6 bases at V and 7 bases at J, leaving 3 bases unmatched. The length of the CDR3 is 14 residues. Germline V gene lookup returns CDR1 LNHDA and CDR2 SQIVND (reference sequence). The DNA of the CDR3 is TGTGCCAGTAGGACAGGGGGCCGAAATTCACCCCTCCACTTT. Its protein product is CASRTGGRNSPLHF.

This clone was seen a few times. The rearrangement joins TRBV29-1 to TRBJ1-1; 7 nucleotides agree with TRBD1. Losses at the gene ends were 7 bases for V and 1 base for J; bases not matched to a gene: 3. CDR1 is SQVTM and CDR2 is ANQGSEA in the germline V gene. The CDR3 spans 12 residues. In nucleotides, the CDR3 is TGCAGCGGGCGACAGGGGAACACTGAAGCTTTCTTT. It specifies CSGRQGNTEAFF.

This sequence joins TRBV6-2 or TRBV6-3 and TRBJ2-7, with a weak D call TRBD2 (6 bases). The CDR3 totals 15 residues. V lost 2 bases, J lost 4 bases, and 15 bases lay in between. Germline assignment: CDR1 MNHEY and CDR2 SVGEGT. The CDR3 here is CASSYNVGTPYEQYF. In nucleotides, the CDR3 is TGTGCCAGCAGTTACAATGTCGGGACTCCTTACGAGCAGTACTTC.

This rearrangement joins TRBV9 to TRBJ1-2; D remains ambiguous. The CDR3 loop spans 14 amino acids. The V gene lost 0 bases and the J gene lost 3 bases, with 9 bases spanning the gap. Germline V gene sequence: CDR1 SGDLS, CDR2 YYNGEE. This CDR3 reads CASSVDGGDYGYTF. CDR3 nucleotide sequence: TGTGCCAGCAGCGTAGACGGAGGCGACTATGGCTACACCTTC. Full variable domain (remainder filled in from reference TRBV9 and TRBJ1-2): DSGVTQTPKHLITATGQRVTLRCSPRSGDLSVYWYQQSLDQGLQFLIQYYNGEERAKGNILERFSAQQFPDLHSELNLSSLELGDSALYFCASSVDGGDYGYTFGSGTRLTVV.

The chain carries TRBV5-1 and TRBJ2-3; D possibly corresponds to TRBD2 (6 bases). Germline V gene data show CDR1 as SGHRS and CDR2 as YFSETQ. The CDR3 runs 16 residues. Trimming cost V 2 bases and J 1 base, with 14 bases left between them. CDR3 sequence: CASSFGGPARTDTQYF. CDR3 DNA sequence: TGCGCCAGCAGCTTTGGAGGGCCCGCCCGCACAGATACGCAGTATTTT.

This chain connects TRBV7-3 to TRBJ1-1; D not resolved. Between the trimmed V and J ends, which lost 3 bases and 5 bases, there was a span of 13 bases. From germline, CDR1 is SGHTA and CDR2 FQGTGA. This CDR3 region has 14 residues. In DNA, the CDR3 is TGTGCCAGCAGCTTTGCGGCGGGCCGAACTGAAGCTTTCTTT. Translating it yields CASSFAAGRTEAFF.

The sample holds one count of this clone. In DNA form, the CDR3 reads TGTGCCAGTAAAGTGGGAGGGCCCTCGAGGGAGACCCAGTACTTC. Its translation is CASKVGGPSRETQYF. This chain joins TRBV19 and TRBJ2-5; 7 bases line up with TRBD2. CDR3 length: 15 amino acids. V trimming: 7 bases; J trimming: 5 bases; junction bases outside the gene matches: 13. Germline V gene lookup returns CDR1 LNHDA and CDR2 SQIVND (reference sequence).

For this clone: In the same sample, other DNA sequences code for this CDR3. V is TRBV6-2 or TRBV6-3 and J is TRBJ2-1; no reliable D call. CDR1 is MNHEY, CDR2 SVGEGT, per germline. Trimming left V 2 bases short and J 6 bases short, with 8 bases between. CDR3 length: 13 amino acids. As DNA, the CDR3 is TGTGCCAGCAGTTACACGAAGGGCAATGAGCAGTTCTTC. It translates to CASSYTKGNEQFF.

The chain uses TRBV7-2 and TRBJ1-2; D gene ambiguous. Trimming took 2 bases from V and 2 from J, leaving 9 bases between them. The CDR3 runs 14 residues. CDR1 is SGHTA and CDR2 is FQGNSA in the germline V gene. Written as DNA, the CDR3 is TGTGCCAGCAGCTTATCACGTACAAACTATGGCTACACCTTC. Amino acids: CASSLSRTNYGYTF.

The chain uses TRBV2 and TRBJ1-5; possibly TRBD1 for D (5 bases). The CDR3 totals 14 residues. Germline loops: CDR1 SNHLY, CDR2 FYNNEI. Trimming took 6 bases from V and 2 from J, leaving 11 bases between them. The CDR3 DNA follows: TGTGCCAGCAGGGACGACAGAGGCAATCAGCCCCAGCATTTT. This gives the protein CASRDDRGNQPQHF.

The rearrangement links TRBV29-1 to TRBJ2-3; TRBD2 matches 8 bases. Germline V gene data show CDR1 as SQVTM and CDR2 as ANQGSEA. V lost 7 bases, J lost 4 bases, and 13 bases stayed unmatched. This CDR3 is built from 15 residues. CDR3 sequence reads: CSAPHSGTGADTQYF. The DNA of the CDR3 is TGCAGCGCTCCCCATAGCGGGACTGGCGCAGATACGCAGTATTTT.

This clone was observed a few times. The chain carries TRBV11-2 and TRBJ1-1, with unresolved D. V lost 5 bases to trimming and J lost 4 bases, with 11 bases between them. This CDR3 has 13 residues. Per germline, CDR1 SGHAT and CDR2 FQNNGV. The CDR3 coding sequence is TGTGCCAGCAGCCTATATTCGAGCACTGAAGCTTTCTTT. Its translation: CASSLYSSTEAFF.

The chain links TRBV19 to TRBJ1-1, with D possibly being TRBD1 (5 bases). The CDR3 is 13 amino acids. V lost 6 bases and J 2 bases, leaving 10 bases between the germline ends. Germline V gives CDR1 LNHDA, CDR2 SQIVND (reference sequence). Here the CDR3 reads CASRRQQNTEAFF. CDR3 sequence (DNA): TGTGCCAGTAGGAGACAGCAAAACACTGAAGCTTTCTTT.

The V and J genes are TRBV11-3 and TRBJ2-7; unclear D gene. The CDR3 runs to 13 residues. Trimming left V 3 bases short and J 5 bases short, with 11 bases between. Per the germline V gene, CDR1 is SGHNT and CDR2 is YENEEA. CDR3 in DNA: TGTGCCAGCAGCTTTTCGGAACCCGACGAGCAGTACTTC. Protein sequence: CASSFSEPDEQYF.

The chain couples TRBV7-6 to TRBJ2-5; 10 positions match TRBD2. After removal of 6 bases from V and 5 bases from J, the junction contained 6 bases not matched to a gene. CDR1 is SGHVS, CDR2 FNYEAQ, per germline. This CDR3 comprises 14 residues. Here the CDR3 DNA reads TGTGCCAGCAGACCTAGCGGGAGTGGGGAGACCCAGTACTTC. It is translated as CASRPSGSGETQYF. Supplemented by reference TRBV7-6 and TRBJ2-5, the full variable domain reads GAGVSQSPRYKVTKRGQDVALRCDPISGHVSLYWYRQALGQGPEFLTYFNYEAQQDKSGLPNDRFSAERPEGSISTLTIQRTEQRDSAMYRCASRPSGSGETQYFGPGTRLLVL.

This chain joins TRBV27 and TRBJ2-7; 11 nucleotides agree with TRBD2. CDR1 is MNHEY and CDR2 is SMNVEV in the germline V gene (reference sequence). With V trimmed by 4 bases and J by 3 bases, 2 bases remained unmatched. The CDR3 consists of 14 residues. The DNA of the CDR3 is TGTGCCAGCAGTTGGGGGACTAGCGGCTACGAGCAGTACTTC. Translation: CASSWGTSGYEQYF.

The J gene is TRBJ2-5, the V gene TRBV24-1; 7 bases match TRBD1. Germline loops: CDR1 KGHDR, CDR2 SFDVKD. The CDR3 runs 18 residues. J was trimmed by 1 base and V by 2 bases; bases with no gene match: 12. CDR3 DNA: TGTGCCACCAGTGATTCCACCGGGACAGCCCTTACCCAAGAGACCCAGTACTTC. As protein: CATSDSTGTALTQETQYF.

V usage is TRBV30 and J usage is TRBJ2-3; 7 nucleotides agree with TRBD2. CDR3 length: 14 residues. V trimming: 3 bases; J trimming: 2 bases; junction bases outside the gene matches: 5. CDR1 is GTSNPN and CDR2 is SVGIG in the germline V gene (reference sequence). The CDR3 DNA reads as TGTGCCTGGAGACTCAGCGGGGTCACAGATACGCAGTATTTT. This codes for CAWRLSGVTDTQYF.

This clone has just a few counts. The gene calls are TRBV7-6 and TRBJ2-1; D is possibly TRBD2 (6 bases). CDR3 length: 15 residues. The germline CDR1 and CDR2 sequences are SGHVS and FNYEAQ. V dropped 5 bases and J dropped 8 bases, with 19 bases sitting between them. In DNA, the CDR3 is TGTGCCAGCAGCCGGGACCCGACTAGTATAGATGAGCAGTTCTTC. Protein product: CASSRDPTSIDEQFF.

The rearrangement links TRBV5-6 to TRBJ2-7, with no clear D. The germline gives CDR1 SGHDT, CDR2 YYEEEE. The CDR3 spans 12 residues. V lost 4 bases to trimming and J lost 2 bases, with 7 bases between them. The CDR3: CASSRTPYEQYF. The CDR3 DNA is TGTGCCAGCAGCCGGACGCCCTACGAGCAGTACTTC.

The gene calls are TRBV19 and TRBJ2-5; TRBD2 agrees at 9 bases. Germline trimming cut 5 bases from V and 3 bases from J; bases unmatched to any gene: 4. Germline V lookup: CDR1 LNHDA, CDR2 SQIVND (reference sequence). The CDR3 sequence is 14 residues long. The CDR3 region has the DNA TGTGCCAGTAGTCTTAGCGGGGGAAAAGAGACCCAGTACTTC. Residues: CASSLSGGKETQYF.

CDR3: CASSQEVQAPEAFF. CDR3 nucleotide sequence: TGTGCCAGCAGCCAAGAGGTGCAGGCCCCTGAAGCTTTCTTT. The V and J genes are TRBV3-1 (or the pseudogene TRBV3-2) and TRBJ1-1; D remains ambiguous. CDR3 length: 14 amino acids. Germline V gene data show CDR1 as LGHDT and CDR2 as YNNKEL (reference sequence). With 0 bases removed from V and 6 bases from J, the gap between germline ends came to 11 bases.